This T cell receptor (beta chain) was sequenced during a study of vaccination and CD4 T cells after COVID-19. Study in general: According to the study, participants were given two doses of BNT162b2 or mRNA-1273 vaccine.

This clonotype showed up just a few times. Its antigen is not known. The treatment here: approximately 10-day PBMC culture with coronavirus spike peptide pools or control peptides (ViraFEST assay). Cultured CD4+ T cell DNA underwent sequencing with the Oncomine TCR Beta short-read assay. From the PCR reads, TCRdb called clonotypes with MiXCR, one entry per CDR3 protein. Of about 14,000 distinct CDR3 sequences listed, roughly 29% were seen once; the top ten hold 22%. This CDR3 region has 16 residues. CDR1 and CDR2 (germline): MNHNS, SASEGT. The V and J ends lost 5 bases and 7 bases, in that order; junction bases with no gene match: 6.

The clonotype originates from a human donor with COVID-19. This chain joins TRBV6-1 and TRBJ1-6, with 12 bases matching TRBD1. The sample comprised cultured CD4+ T cells from blood. The CDR3 DNA reads TGTGCCAGCAGTCAAATAGGGACAGGGGGCAATTCACCCCTCCACTTT. This translates into CASSQIGTGGNSPLHF.